This TCR beta chain was retrieved from a study of blood T cell repertoires in COVID-19. Study-level background: From the United States, Italy and Spain came samples of acute and convalescent COVID-19.

Participants reported their clinical history, and cohort assignment relied on those reports. Here immunoSEQ multiplex PCR was the method, and the copy in TCRdb shows in-frame clones only, minus some. The sample lists 200,000 to 300,000 clones, about 87% occurring once. This CDR3 is 14 amino acids long. The V gene lost 0 bases and the J gene lost 3 bases, with 10 bases spanning the gap. CDR1 and CDR2 from the germline V gene are SGHNT and YYREEE (reference sequence). The specimen sequenced was PBMCs or T cells enriched from blood (not recorded which). The receptor was isolated from a woman aged 25-40 years with acute COVID-19. V usage is TRBV5-4 and J usage is TRBJ2-7; D perhaps matches TRBD2 (5 bases). Here the CDR3 reads CASSLAGNLYEQYF. The CDR3 nucleotides read TGTGCCAGCAGCTTGGCCGGGAACCTCTACGAGCAGTACTTC.